A selection of T cell receptor beta chains follows, all from one sample in a study of blood T cell repertoires in COVID-19. Repertoires were generated with immunoSEQ multiplex PCR, while TCRdb's copy carries only in-frame clones and drops some. The sample consists of 150,000 to 250,000 clones, 82% of them appearing once. The specimen was PBMCs or T cells enriched from blood (not recorded which). The receptor source for this set is a man aged 35 to 55 who had recovered from COVID-19. Both conserved end residues are part of each CDR3. D genes are given only for firm matches. Part of the rows lack a size; the others show once, few, many or a class for expanded clones.

d_gene: -
j_gene: TRBJ2-5
v_gene: TRBV28
abundance: -
CDR3nt: TGTGCCAGCAGTTCAAACAAGAAACAAGAGACCCAGTACTTC
CDR3aa: CASSSNKKQETQYF

d_gene: TRBD1
j_gene: TRBJ2-1
v_gene: TRBV29-1
abundance: -
CDR3nt: TGCAGCGTTGTCGACAGGGGGTTTGACAATGAGCAGTTCTTC
CDR3aa: CSVVDRGFDNEQFF

d_gene: -
j_gene: TRBJ1-2
v_gene: TRBV25-1
abundance: -
CDR3nt: TGTGCCAGCAGTGAATACTCACCGGAGTTCCGAAACTATGGCTACACCTTC
CDR3aa: CASSEYSPEFRNYGYTF

d_gene: -
j_gene: TRBJ2-2
v_gene: TRBV11-3
abundance: -
CDR3nt: TGTGCCAGCAGCTTAGAACAGGGTTCCGGGGAGCTGTTTTTT
CDR3aa: CASSLEQGSGELFF

d_gene: -
j_gene: TRBJ1-6
v_gene: TRBV30
abundance: -
CDR3nt: TGTGCCTGGTCAACAGGGAGCTCCTATAATTCACCCCTCCACTTT
CDR3aa: CAWSTGSSYNSPLHF

d_gene: TRBD2
j_gene: TRBJ2-7
v_gene: TRBV13
abundance: -
CDR3nt: TGTGCCAGCAGCCCCCCGCCCGGGGGGGAGCAGTACTTC
CDR3aa: CASSPPPGGEQYF

d_gene: TRBD2
j_gene: TRBJ2-3
v_gene: TRBV9
abundance: -
CDR3nt: TGTGCCAGCAGCGTAGGGGCGGGAGAAGGGAATACGCAGTATTTT
CDR3aa: CASSVGAGEGNTQYF

d_gene: -
j_gene: TRBJ1-2
v_gene: TRBV2
abundance: -
CDR3nt: TGTGCCAGCACGTACAGGGCCGTCTGGGATGGCTACACCTTC
CDR3aa: CASTYRAVWDGYTF

d_gene: TRBD2
j_gene: TRBJ2-1
v_gene: TRBV7-2
abundance: -
CDR3nt: TGTGCCGAGCGGGAAGGGGCCTACAATGAGCAGTTCTTC
CDR3aa: CAEREGAYNEQFF

d_gene: -
j_gene: TRBJ1-2
v_gene: TRBV29-1
abundance: -
CDR3nt: TGCAGCTCTCTGGAGGGTGGCTACACCTTC
CDR3aa: CSSLEGGYTF

d_gene: -
j_gene: TRBJ2-3
v_gene: TRBV19
abundance: -
CDR3nt: TGTGCCAGTAGTCTCGGTGGGGGGGCTGGCACAGATACGCAGTATTTT
CDR3aa: CASSLGGGAGTDTQYF

d_gene: TRBD2
j_gene: TRBJ2-1
v_gene: TRBV15
abundance: -
CDR3nt: TGTGCCACCAGCAGAGATTACCGGGAGGGCGGCTACAATGAGCAGTTCTTC
CDR3aa: CATSRDYREGGYNEQFF

d_gene: -
j_gene: TRBJ1-2
v_gene: TRBV7-2
abundance: once
CDR3nt: TGTGCCAGCAGCTTAGGCACAAACTATGGCTACACCTTC
CDR3aa: CASSLGTNYGYTF

d_gene: -
j_gene: TRBJ1-1
v_gene: TRBV29-1
abundance: -
CDR3nt: TGCAGCGGCGGGCCGGAGGGTACTGAAGCTTTCTTT
CDR3aa: CSGGPEGTEAFF

d_gene: -
j_gene: TRBJ1-5
v_gene: TRBV30
abundance: -
CDR3nt: TGTGCCTGGAATCTGCGTAGCAATCAGCCCCAGCATTTT
CDR3aa: CAWNLRSNQPQHF

d_gene: TRBD1
j_gene: TRBJ2-5
v_gene: TRBV2
abundance: once
CDR3nt: TGTGCCAGCAGTGGTGCGGACAGGGAGACCCAGTACTTC
CDR3aa: CASSGADRETQYF

d_gene: -
j_gene: TRBJ1-4
v_gene: TRBV19
abundance: once
CDR3nt: TGTGCCAGTAGGGCACCAGGGGCAGGGCTGAATGAAAAACTGTTTTTT
CDR3aa: CASRAPGAGLNEKLFF

d_gene: TRBD1
j_gene: TRBJ1-2
v_gene: TRBV30
abundance: -
CDR3nt: TGTGCCTGGAGTTACAGGGGGCTCGGGGGCTACACCTTC
CDR3aa: CAWSYRGLGGYTF

d_gene: TRBD1
j_gene: TRBJ2-1
v_gene: TRBV16
abundance: -
CDR3nt: TGTGCCAGCAGTCAACAGGGGTCTAGCTCCTACAATGAGCAGTTCTTC
CDR3aa: CASSQQGSSSYNEQFF

d_gene: -
j_gene: TRBJ1-6
v_gene: TRBV6-1
abundance: -
CDR3nt: TGTGCCAGCAGTGAAAGTGGTGCCAGGGTGATTGGTTCACCCCTCCACTTT
CDR3aa: CASSESGARVIGSPLHF

d_gene: TRBD1
j_gene: TRBJ1-2
v_gene: TRBV6-2/TRBV6-3
abundance: -
CDR3nt: TGTGCCAGCAGTGAGAAACTTGACAGGGTGGGCTATGGCTACACCTTC
CDR3aa: CASSEKLDRVGYGYTF

d_gene: TRBD1
j_gene: TRBJ1-2
v_gene: TRBV13
abundance: -
CDR3nt: TGTGCCAGCAGCTTCGGACAGGGCGTCGGGGGCTACACCTTC
CDR3aa: CASSFGQGVGGYTF

d_gene: -
j_gene: TRBJ2-3
v_gene: TRBV24-1
abundance: -
CDR3nt: TGTGCCACCAGTGATCCAGGGGTGTGGGTAGATACGCAGTATTTT
CDR3aa: CATSDPGVWVDTQYF

d_gene: -
j_gene: TRBJ2-1
v_gene: TRBV7-2
abundance: few
CDR3nt: TGTGCCAGCAGCTCCCTCGGGACTCCCTACAATGAGCAGTTCTTC
CDR3aa: CASSSLGTPYNEQFF

d_gene: -
j_gene: TRBJ2-3
v_gene: TRBV9
abundance: -
CDR3nt: TGTGCCAGCAGCGTAGATCGTAGGGGGGGCGTTAGCACAGATACGCAGTATTTT
CDR3aa: CASSVDRRGGVSTDTQYF

d_gene: -
j_gene: TRBJ1-1
v_gene: TRBV18
abundance: -
CDR3nt: TGTGCCAGCTCACCTATACAGGGCTCCATGAACACTGAAGCTTTCTTT
CDR3aa: CASSPIQGSMNTEAFF

d_gene: -
j_gene: TRBJ2-3
v_gene: TRBV27
abundance: -
CDR3nt: TGTGCCAGCAGTTTACGGCGGGAATCTAGCACAGATACGCAGTATTTT
CDR3aa: CASSLRRESSTDTQYF

d_gene: -
j_gene: TRBJ1-1
v_gene: TRBV29-1
abundance: -
CDR3nt: TGCAGCGCCAACATGGGCGACACTGAAGCTTTCTTT
CDR3aa: CSANMGDTEAFF

d_gene: -
j_gene: TRBJ2-3
v_gene: TRBV7-9
abundance: -
CDR3nt: TGTGCCAGCAGCTTCCCAGGGTCCGGAGATACGCAGTATTTT
CDR3aa: CASSFPGSGDTQYF

d_gene: TRBD1
j_gene: TRBJ1-2
v_gene: TRBV2
abundance: -
CDR3nt: TGTGCCAGCAGGACAGGGGGCACAGGCTACACCTTC
CDR3aa: CASRTGGTGYTF

d_gene: -
j_gene: TRBJ2-3
v_gene: TRBV29-1
abundance: -
CDR3nt: TGCAGCGTACTGGGCCTCAGCGGAGACCCAGATACGCAGTATTTT
CDR3aa: CSVLGLSGDPDTQYF

d_gene: TRBD1
j_gene: TRBJ1-2
v_gene: TRBV11-2
abundance: -
CDR3nt: TGTGCCAGCAGCTTAGCAGGGTATTCGTCGGGACAGGGGGATGGCTACACCTTC
CDR3aa: CASSLAGYSSGQGDGYTF

d_gene: TRBD2
j_gene: TRBJ2-1
v_gene: TRBV10-2
abundance: -
CDR3nt: TGCGCCAGCAGTGACAGGGCGGGAGGATGGAATGAGCAGTTCTTC
CDR3aa: CASSDRAGGWNEQFF

d_gene: -
j_gene: TRBJ2-2
v_gene: TRBV7-6
abundance: -
CDR3nt: TGTGCCAGCAGCCGGGCTCAGGGGAAGTTGGTCACCGGGGAGCTGTTTTTT
CDR3aa: CASSRAQGKLVTGELFF

d_gene: TRBD1
j_gene: TRBJ1-6
v_gene: TRBV6-5
abundance: -
CDR3nt: TGTGCCAGCAGTTACACAACAGGGGCCTATAATTCACCCCTCCACTTT
CDR3aa: CASSYTTGAYNSPLHF

d_gene: -
j_gene: TRBJ2-2
v_gene: TRBV5-1
abundance: -
CDR3nt: TGCGCCAGCAGCCCCAGGGACACCGGGGAGCTGTTTTTT
CDR3aa: CASSPRDTGELFF

d_gene: -
j_gene: TRBJ1-2
v_gene: TRBV19
abundance: -
CDR3nt: TGTGCCAGTAGTATAGGATCGGAGGATGGCTACACCTTC
CDR3aa: CASSIGSEDGYTF

d_gene: TRBD2
j_gene: TRBJ2-7
v_gene: TRBV5-1
abundance: -
CDR3nt: TGCGCCAGCAGCTTGTTGTCTAGCGGGAGCTACGAGCAGTACTTC
CDR3aa: CASSLLSSGSYEQYF

d_gene: TRBD1
j_gene: TRBJ1-1
v_gene: TRBV28
abundance: few
CDR3nt: TGTGCCAGCACCGGGGACAGGGGGGCTCCTGAAGCTTTCTTT
CDR3aa: CASTGDRGAPEAFF

d_gene: -
j_gene: TRBJ2-3
v_gene: TRBV27
abundance: few
CDR3nt: TGTGCCAGCAGTTCGACATTCGATACGCAGTATTTT
CDR3aa: CASSSTFDTQYF

d_gene: TRBD2
j_gene: TRBJ2-2
v_gene: TRBV11-2
abundance: -
CDR3nt: TGTGCCAGCAGCTTGGGGACTAGGCTCAACACCGGGGAGCTGTTTTTT
CDR3aa: CASSLGTRLNTGELFF

d_gene: -
j_gene: TRBJ1-5
v_gene: TRBV7-2
abundance: -
CDR3nt: TGTGCCAGCAGCTTAAGGGGGAATCAGCCCCAGCATTTT
CDR3aa: CASSLRGNQPQHF

d_gene: -
j_gene: TRBJ1-5
v_gene: TRBV7-2
abundance: -
CDR3nt: TGTGCCAGCAGCTTAGTCGGGGGTAGCGGCAATCAGCCCCAGCATTTT
CDR3aa: CASSLVGGSGNQPQHF

d_gene: -
j_gene: TRBJ1-5
v_gene: TRBV5-1
abundance: -
CDR3nt: TGCGCCAGCAGCTTGGAGGCGACAAATCAGCCCCAGCATTTT
CDR3aa: CASSLEATNQPQHF

d_gene: -
j_gene: TRBJ1-1
v_gene: TRBV5-1
abundance: -
CDR3nt: TGCGCCAGCAGCTCCCTCGAGGGACTCGTTACTGAAGCTTTCTTT
CDR3aa: CASSSLEGLVTEAFF

d_gene: -
j_gene: TRBJ1-5
v_gene: TRBV28
abundance: -
CDR3nt: TGTGCCAGCAGAGCCCCATCTCAGCCCCAGCATTTT
CDR3aa: CASRAPSQPQHF

d_gene: -
j_gene: TRBJ1-4
v_gene: TRBV30
abundance: -
CDR3nt: TGTGCCTGGAGCCCCACGGACAGAAGAGAAAAACTGTTTTTT
CDR3aa: CAWSPTDRREKLFF

d_gene: -
j_gene: TRBJ1-5
v_gene: TRBV9
abundance: once
CDR3nt: TGTGCCAGCGGTGAGGCAGAGACCTCCAATCAGCCCCAGCATTTT
CDR3aa: CASGEAETSNQPQHF

d_gene: -
j_gene: TRBJ2-1
v_gene: TRBV4-1
abundance: -
CDR3nt: TGCGCCAGCAGCCAAGTTATGCGGGGGCGGAATGAGCAGTTCTTC
CDR3aa: CASSQVMRGRNEQFF

d_gene: -
j_gene: TRBJ2-3
v_gene: TRBV10-3
abundance: -
CDR3nt: TGTGCCATCCTACCTTCAGGACTTTCAGCAGATACGCAGTATTTT
CDR3aa: CAILPSGLSADTQYF

d_gene: -
j_gene: TRBJ2-6
v_gene: TRBV4-2
abundance: once
CDR3nt: TGTGCCAGCAGCCATGGGGGCACTGGGGCCAACGTCCTGACTTTC
CDR3aa: CASSHGGTGANVLTF

d_gene: -
j_gene: TRBJ2-1
v_gene: TRBV2
abundance: -
CDR3nt: TGTGCCAGCAGTGCTCGGGAAGAGCAGTTCTTC
CDR3aa: CASSAREEQFF

d_gene: -
j_gene: TRBJ2-3
v_gene: TRBV7-9
abundance: -
CDR3nt: TGTGCCAGCAGCTTCCGCGGTATCACAGATACGCAGTATTTT
CDR3aa: CASSFRGITDTQYF

d_gene: -
j_gene: TRBJ1-1
v_gene: TRBV2
abundance: -
CDR3nt: TGTGCCAGCAGCCCATTACAGCCGAACACTGAAGCTTTCTTT
CDR3aa: CASSPLQPNTEAFF

d_gene: TRBD2
j_gene: TRBJ2-1
v_gene: TRBV11-3
abundance: -
CDR3nt: TGTGCCAGCAGCCCCGGGGGGCTAGCGGGAGGACTCTACAATGAGCAGTTCTTC
CDR3aa: CASSPGGLAGGLYNEQFF